Below are 25 T cell receptor beta chains sequenced from a single sample in a study of beta chain features in type 1 diabetes. General observations from the study: Shortening that was moderate but significant affected the TCRB CDR3s of Type 1 diabetes patients in all four CD4+ subsets.

The whole isolated RNA underwent reverse transcription, so sequencing captured expressed TCRB transcripts. Using immunoSEQ multiplex PCR, the repertoire was profiled, and TCRdb retains in-frame clones only, with some absent. The sample includes 250,000 to 350,000 clones, roughly an eighth of them seen just once. These receptors' targets are unknown. Sequenced: naive CD4+ T cells from blood. The origin of the receptors is a man younger than 45 with type 1 diabetes.

This clone was counted between two and nine times. The chain is built from TRBV28 and TRBJ2-5; no reliable D call. The CDR3 consists of 13 residues. The V gene lost 5 bases and the J gene lost 4 bases, with 11 bases spanning the gap. CDR1 MDHEN and CDR2 SYDVKM come from the germline V gene. The CDR3 spells CASSPGSRETQYF. CDR3 bases: TGTGCCAGCAGTCCAGGTTCGAGAGAGACCCAGTACTTC.

This clone was seen a handful of times. The rearrangement joins TRBV2 to TRBJ2-7; TRBD1 matches 7 bases. The J segment lost 2 bases and the V segment lost 7 bases, leaving 8 bases of the junction unmatched. This CDR3 region has 14 residues. Per germline, CDR1 SNHLY and CDR2 FYNNEI. As DNA, the CDR3 is TGTGCCAGCACGCCACAGGGGATAACCTACGAGCAGTACTTC. This codes for CASTPQGITYEQYF.

This clone has just a few counts. V usage is TRBV30 and J usage is TRBJ1-5; tentative D call: TRBD1 (5 bases). Germline V lookup: CDR1 GTSNPN, CDR2 SVGIG (reference sequence). CDR3 length: 13 amino acids. V lost 7 bases, J lost 2 bases, and 12 bases lay in between. CDR3 in DNA: TGTGCCTCCGGCCGGGGGGGCAATCAGCCCCAGCATTTT. Protein product: CASGRGGNQPQHF.

The chain couples TRBV6-5 to TRBJ1-4, with 8 positions matching TRBD1. The CDR3 contains 13 residues. CDR1 is MNHEY and CDR2 is SVGAGI in the germline V gene. V dropped 4 bases and J dropped 8; count of bases not matched to a gene: 3. The CDR3 here is CASSLDRDEKLFF. CDR3 in DNA: TGTGCCAGCAGTTTGGACAGGGACGAAAAACTGTTTTTT.

This clone was counted between two and nine times. CDR3 sequence: CASSWTGAPGEDTQYF. For the CDR3, the DNA is TGCGCCAGCAGCTGGACAGGGGCCCCAGGGGAAGATACGCAGTATTTT. V is TRBV5-1 and J is TRBJ2-3, with 9 nucleotides matching TRBD1. V was clipped by 3 bases and J by 5 bases; unmatched bases: 10. The CDR3 totals 16 residues. Per the germline V gene, CDR1 is SGHRS and CDR2 is YFSETQ.

The CDR3 nucleotides are TGTGCCAGCAGCCCTGGGGGGGTAAACACTGAAGCTTTCTTT. Translating it yields CASSPGGVNTEAFF. The chain employs TRBV7-3 and TRBJ1-1; a possible D gene is TRBD1 (5 bases). Per the germline V gene, CDR1 is SGHTA and CDR2 is FQGTGA. This CDR3 is 14 amino acids long. Between the trimmed V and J ends, which lost 5 bases and 2 bases, there was a span of 12 bases.

The gene calls are TRBV2 and TRBJ2-2; 10 nucleotides match TRBD2. After removal of 8 bases from V and 6 bases from J, the junction contained 15 bases not matched to a gene. CDR3 length equals 17 residues. Per germline, CDR1 SNHLY and CDR2 FYNNEI. The CDR3 nucleotides are TGTGCCAGCCAGAGCCCAATAGCGGGAGGAGCTGCCGGGGAGCTGTTTTTT. This encodes CASQSPIAGGAAGELFF.

V and J are TRBV19 and TRBJ1-5; D possibly corresponds to TRBD1 (6 bases). V was cut by 1 base and J by 5 bases, with 12 bases left in between. CDR1 and CDR2 (germline): LNHDA, SQIVND (reference sequence). The CDR3 sequence is 15 residues long. CDR3 region: CASSIGRGDHQPQHF. CDR3 in DNA: TGTGCCAGTAGTATAGGCAGGGGCGATCATCAGCCCCAGCATTTT.

The V gene is TRBV7-2, the J gene TRBJ2-7; D perhaps matches TRBD2 (6 bases). Trimming removed 4 bases from V and 3 bases from J, with 19 bases in between. The CDR3 is made up of 16 amino acids. Per germline, CDR1 SGHTA and CDR2 FQGNSA. CDR3 sequence reads: CASSSHPGTGDYEQYF. The CDR3 region has the DNA TGTGCCAGCAGCTCTCATCCCGGGACGGGAGACTACGAGCAGTACTTC.

The chain employs TRBV11-2 and TRBJ2-7, with a possible D match to TRBD2 (5 bases). Per the germline V gene, CDR1 is SGHAT and CDR2 is FQNNGV. The ends were cut back, 0 bases at V and 4 bases at J, with 16 bases in the middle. CDR3 length: 16 amino acids. This chain's CDR3 is CASSLDLPGFGYEQYF. CDR3 nucleotides: TGTGCCAGCAGCTTAGATCTCCCGGGGTTCGGGTACGAGCAGTACTTC.

CDR3 protein: CASSPRSADTQYF. The CDR3 bases are TGTGCCAGCAGCCCCCGTAGCGCAGATACGCAGTATTTT. The rearrangement links TRBV7-2 to TRBJ2-3; a possible D gene is TRBD2 (5 bases). The CDR3 contains 13 residues. Per germline, CDR1 SGHTA and CDR2 FQGNSA. V was trimmed by 5 bases and J by 4 bases, leaving 10 bases between them. Together with reference TRBV7-2 and TRBJ2-3, the CDR3 gives the full variable domain: GAGVSQSPSNKVTEKGKDVELRCDPISGHTALYWYRQSLGQGLEFLIYFQGNSAPDKSGLPSDRFSAERTGGSVSTLTIQRTQQEDSAVYLCASSPRSADTQYFGPGTRLTVL.

This clone turned up a few times. The chain joins TRBV18 to TRBJ2-5, with 8 bases that match TRBD1. Germline CDR1 reads KGHSH; CDR2 reads LQKENI. This CDR3 is built from 13 residues. V shed 5 bases, J shed 7 bases, and the junction held 6 bases outside the gene matches. The CDR3 reads CASSETGTGTQYF. The CDR3 DNA follows: TGTGCCAGCTCAGAGACAGGGACAGGGACCCAGTACTTC.

As to this clone: The germline gene is not matched at one end of the junction; a read error may be the cause. This chain joins TRBV2 and TRBJ2-1, with a weak D call TRBD2 (6 bases). This CDR3 is 13 amino acids long. CDR1 is SNHLY and CDR2 is FYNNEI in the germline V gene. CDR3 region: CATARDSHNEQFF. In DNA form, the CDR3 reads TGTGCCACGGCAAGGGACTCCCACAATGAGCAGTTCTTC.

The gene calls are TRBV29-1 and TRBJ2-2, with a possible D match to TRBD2 (6 bases). This CDR3 is 15 amino acids long. The V end lost 5 bases, the J end lost 2 bases, and 15 bases lay between the germline ends. Germline V gives CDR1 SQVTM, CDR2 ANQGSEA. The CDR3 DNA reads as TGCAGCGTTATAGGGACTGATAAAAACACCGGGGAGCTGTTTTTT. Amino acid sequence: CSVIGTDKNTGELFF.

The chain joins TRBV28 to TRBJ2-6; 7 nucleotides align to TRBD2. The CDR3 totals 15 residues. The germline gives CDR1 MDHEN, CDR2 SYDVKM. V was clipped by 6 bases and J by 1 base; unmatched bases: 3. The CDR3 reads CASRGGDSGANVLTF. The DNA for the CDR3 is TGTGCCAGCAGGGGAGGGGATTCTGGGGCCAACGTCCTGACTTTC.

The V gene is TRBV18, the J gene TRBJ2-1; TRBD1 might be the D (6 bases). The V end lost 2 bases, the J end lost 8 bases, and 10 bases lay between the germline ends. CDR3 length equals 13 residues. CDR1 and CDR2 from the germline V gene are KGHSH and LQKENI. CDR3 sequence reads: CASSPSRGDEQFF. The CDR3 bases are TGTGCCAGCTCACCAAGCAGGGGTGATGAGCAGTTCTTC.

The sample holds a few counts of this clone. V usage is TRBV11-2 and J usage is TRBJ2-3, with TRBD2 matching 10 bases. Germline CDR1 reads SGHAT; CDR2 reads FQNNGV. CDR3 length equals 17 residues. Trimming took 6 bases from V and 7 from J; bases not matched to a gene: 16. In DNA, the CDR3 is TGTGCCAGCAGTTCCTCCGGGACTAGCGTCCCGCGGAATACGCAGTATTTT. This codes for CASSSSGTSVPRNTQYF. Complete variable domain (other parts from reference TRBV11-2 and TRBJ2-3): EAGVAQSPRYKIIEKRQSVAFWCNPISGHATLYWYQQILGQGPKLLIQFQNNGVVDDSQLPKDRFSAERLKGVDSTLKIQPAKLEDSAVYLCASSSSGTSVPRNTQYFGPGTRLTVL.

The V gene is TRBV7-8, the J gene TRBJ2-5; TRBD1 might be the D (5 bases). Germline CDR1 reads SGHVS; CDR2 reads FQNEAQ. The CDR3 is made up of 13 amino acids. Trimming left V 5 bases short and J 1 base short, with 8 bases between. CDR3 in amino acids: CASSKGLQETQYF. In DNA, the CDR3 is TGTGCCAGCAGCAAGGGGCTCCAAGAGACCCAGTACTTC.

The V gene is TRBV2, the J gene TRBJ1-2; D is perhaps TRBD1 (5 bases). V lost 3 bases to trimming and J lost 6 bases, with 11 bases between them. Germline V gene lookup returns CDR1 SNHLY and CDR2 FYNNEI. This CDR3 contains 13 residues. CDR3 loop: CASSDDSFNGYTF. The DNA of the CDR3 is TGTGCCAGCAGTGACGACAGTTTCAATGGCTACACCTTC.

The chain joins TRBV2 to TRBJ2-2; D is possibly TRBD1 (5 bases). Germline V gene sequence: CDR1 SNHLY, CDR2 FYNNEI. The CDR3 is 12 amino acids. V gave up 4 bases and J gave up 6 bases, with 6 bases separating them. Here the CDR3 reads CASSVGAGELFF. The CDR3 DNA sequence: TGTGCCAGCAGTGTAGGGGCCGGGGAGCTGTTTTTT.

This clone has a handful of counts. This chain links TRBV29-1 with TRBJ2-5, with TRBD1 as a possible D gene (5 bases). Trimming stripped 4 bases from V and 4 bases from J, with 13 bases between. The length of the CDR3 is 13 residues. Germline values: CDR1 SQVTM, CDR2 ANQGSEA. CDR3 nucleotide sequence: TGCAGCGTTGTAAGTCATAGGGGAGAGACCCAGTACTTC. It yields the protein CSVVSHRGETQYF.

As for this clone: Other DNA sequences in this sample translate to the same CDR3. V and J are TRBV28 and TRBJ1-5, with D perhaps TRBD1 (5 bases). The V end was cut by 3 bases, the J end by 1 base, with 7 bases between. The CDR3 runs 14 residues. The germline gives CDR1 MDHEN, CDR2 SYDVKM. CDR3 protein: CASSLGGSNQPQHF. The CDR3 nucleotides read TGTGCCAGCAGTTTGGGGGGAAGCAATCAGCCCCAGCATTTT.

There are a few counts of this clone. J is TRBJ1-2 and V is TRBV4-3; the D is unclear. Germline values: CDR1 LGHNA, CDR2 YSLEER. The CDR3 is made up of 13 amino acids. The V end was cut by 0 bases, the J end by 5 bases, with 7 bases between. The CDR3 region is CASSQDPVYGYTF. CDR3 bases: TGCGCCAGCAGCCAAGATCCGGTATATGGCTACACCTTC.

The J gene is TRBJ2-3, the V gene TRBV4-3; 7 bases are a match to TRBD2. The CDR3 runs 16 residues. The germline CDR1 and CDR2 sequences are LGHNA and YSLEER. The trim removed 0 bases at V and 7 bases at J, leaving 10 bases unmatched. The CDR3 DNA reads TGCGCCAGCAGCCAAGAGCTAGCGGAGGGTGGAAATACGCAGTATTTT. Its translation: CASSQELAEGGNTQYF.

This clone was observed a handful of times. The genes are TRBV9 and TRBJ2-5; TRBD1 aligns across 9 bases. Losses at the gene ends were 0 bases for V and 10 bases for J; bases not matched to a gene: 10. CDR1 SGDLS and CDR2 YYNGEE come from the germline V gene. This CDR3 region has 15 residues. Written as DNA, the CDR3 is TGTGCCAGCAGCGTAGGTCCGGGACAGGGAGGCGGCCAGTACTTC. It codes for CASSVGPGQGGGQYF.